Shown below are 8 T cell receptor beta chains from a single sample sequenced in a study of blood T cell repertoires in COVID-19. Clones were sequenced by immunoSEQ multiplex PCR, and TCRdb holds only the in-frame ones, with some missing. The sample consists of about 140,000 clones, about 84% of them appearing once. Sequenced: peripheral blood. These TCRs come from a human donor in a cohort sampled during active COVID-19.

The count of this clone is one. The V call is TRBV5-4, the J call TRBJ1-1, with 10 bases aligning to TRBD1. This CDR3 is 15 amino acids long. Trimming cost V 3 bases and J 7 bases; bases outside gene matches: 9. Looked up from germline, CDR1 is SGHNT and CDR2 is YYREEE (reference sequence). CDR3 nucleotides: TGTGCCAGCAGCTCTCGACAGGACAGGGGGAATGAAGCTTTCTTT. Translated: CASSSRQDRGNEAFF.

Worth noting for this clone: Compared with germline, one end of the junction differs, possibly owing to a read error. V is TRBV18 and J is TRBJ1-3; 9 bases are shared with TRBD1. The CDR3 is 15 residues long. Germline values: CDR1 KGHSH, CDR2 LQKENI. The CDR3 here is CASSPQGAVGNTIYF. In DNA, the CDR3 is TGTGCCAGCTCGCCACAGGGGGCCGTTGGAAACACCATATATTTT. The full variable domain, rest sourced from reference TRBV18 and TRBJ1-3, is NAGVMQNPRHLVRRRGQEARLRCSPMKGHSHVYWYRQLPEEGLKFMVYLQKENIIDESGMPKERFSAEFPKEGPSILRIQQVVRGDSAAYFCASSPQGAVGNTIYFGEGSWLTVV.

This clone was seen only once. The chain links TRBV7-9 to TRBJ1-5; 7 nucleotides agree with TRBD1. Per germline, CDR1 SEHNR and CDR2 FQNEAQ (reference sequence). Unmatched junction bases numbered 17, after V lost 5 bases and J lost 1 base. This CDR3 spans 19 amino acids. The CDR3 spells CASSRGQLGQEESNQPQHF. The CDR3 coding sequence is TGTGCCAGCAGCCGAGGACAGCTAGGACAGGAAGAGAGCAATCAGCCCCAGCATTTT.

The chain links TRBV29-1 to TRBJ1-2; TRBD1 matches 9 bases. The germline CDR1 and CDR2 sequences are SQVTM and ANQGSEA. V lost 1 base, J lost 4 bases, and 4 bases stayed unmatched. This CDR3 is built from 14 residues. CDR3 in DNA: TGCAGCGTTGAAGGGACAGGGGTTGGCTATGGCTACACCTTC. It encodes CSVEGTGVGYGYTF.

CDR3 in amino acids: CASSADLRGGLETQYF. In DNA form, the CDR3 reads TGTGCCAGCAGCGCCGACCTGCGGGGGGGGCTTGAGACCCAGTACTTC. The chain combines TRBV9 with TRBJ2-5; 9 bases fit TRBD2. The CDR3 has 16 residues. The J segment lost 5 bases and the V segment lost 3 bases, leaving 11 bases of the junction unmatched. The germline CDR1 and CDR2 sequences are SGDLS and YYNGEE.

In DNA form, the CDR3 reads TGTGCCAGCAGTTACGTTCAGGTGAACACCGGGGAGCTGTTTTTT. This translates into CASSYVQVNTGELFF. J is TRBJ2-2 and V is TRBV6-5, with D hard to call. This CDR3 has 15 amino acids. V lost 2 bases, J lost 1 base, and 8 bases lay in between. Per the germline V gene, CDR1 is MNHEY and CDR2 is SVGAGI.

The chain couples TRBV27 to TRBJ2-7; 10 bases fit TRBD2. CDR1 MNHEY and CDR2 SMNVEV come from the germline V gene (reference sequence). This CDR3 region has 14 residues. J gave up 5 bases and V 6 bases, and 7 bases lay outside the gene matches. The CDR3 region is CASRQRGGLHEQYF. The CDR3 DNA is TGTGCCAGCAGACAGCGGGGGGGCCTCCACGAGCAGTACTTC.

This chain uses TRBV19 with TRBJ2-7, with TRBD1 matching 8 bases. Germline loops: CDR1 LNHDA, CDR2 SQIVND (reference sequence). This CDR3 spans 14 amino acids. V shed 3 bases, J shed 0 bases, and the junction held 1 base outside the gene matches. The CDR3 DNA is TGTGCCAGTAGTATCAGGGGGCCCTCCTACGAGCAGTACTTC. Its protein product is CASSIRGPSYEQYF.